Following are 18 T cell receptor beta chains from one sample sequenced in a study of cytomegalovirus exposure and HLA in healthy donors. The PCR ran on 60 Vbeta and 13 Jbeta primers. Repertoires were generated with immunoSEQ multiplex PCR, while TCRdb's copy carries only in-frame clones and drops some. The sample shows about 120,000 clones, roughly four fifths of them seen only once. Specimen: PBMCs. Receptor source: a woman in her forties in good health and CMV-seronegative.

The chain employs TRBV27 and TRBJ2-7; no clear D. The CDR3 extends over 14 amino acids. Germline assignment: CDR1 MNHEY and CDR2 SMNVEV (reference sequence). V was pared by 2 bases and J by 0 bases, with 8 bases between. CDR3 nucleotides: TGTGCCAGCAGTTTAAGCAGGATCTCCTACGAGCAGTACTTC. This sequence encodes CASSLSRISYEQYF.

The CDR3 DNA sequence: TGTGCCACCAGCACCCTGACAGGTATCCACGAGCAGTACTTC. Translated: CATSTLTGIHEQYF. The chain links TRBV15 to TRBJ2-7; perhaps TRBD1 as D (6 bases). Germline CDR1 and CDR2: LNHNV and YYDKDF (reference sequence). This CDR3 is 14 amino acids long. The V gene lost 4 bases and the J gene lost 5 bases, with 15 bases spanning the gap. The whole variable domain, remainder taken from reference TRBV15 and TRBJ2-7, is DAMVIQNPRYQVTQFGKPVTLSCSQTLNHNVMYWYQQKSSQAPKLLFHYYDKDFNNEADTPDNFQSRRPNTSFCFLDIRSPGLGDTAMYLCATSTLTGIHEQYFGPGTRLTVT.

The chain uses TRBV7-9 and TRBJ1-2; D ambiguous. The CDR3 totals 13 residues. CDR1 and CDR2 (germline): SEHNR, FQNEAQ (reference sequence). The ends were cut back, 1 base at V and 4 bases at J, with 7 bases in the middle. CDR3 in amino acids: CASSLESGYGYTF. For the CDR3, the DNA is TGTGCCAGCAGCTTAGAAAGCGGCTATGGCTACACCTTC.

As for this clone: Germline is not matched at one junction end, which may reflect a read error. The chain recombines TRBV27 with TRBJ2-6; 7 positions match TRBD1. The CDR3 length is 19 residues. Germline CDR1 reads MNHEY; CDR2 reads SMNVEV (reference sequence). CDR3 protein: CASGRGQVKPSSGANGLTF. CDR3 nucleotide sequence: TGTGCCAGCGGCCGTGGACAGGTAAAACCAAGCTCTGGGGCCAACGGCCTGACTTTC.

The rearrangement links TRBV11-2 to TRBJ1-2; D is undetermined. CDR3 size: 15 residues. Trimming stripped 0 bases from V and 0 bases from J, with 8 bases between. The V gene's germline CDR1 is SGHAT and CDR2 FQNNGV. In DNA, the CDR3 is TGTGCCAGCAGCTTAGAAACAGCAGCTAACTATGGCTACACCTTC. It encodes CASSLETAANYGYTF.

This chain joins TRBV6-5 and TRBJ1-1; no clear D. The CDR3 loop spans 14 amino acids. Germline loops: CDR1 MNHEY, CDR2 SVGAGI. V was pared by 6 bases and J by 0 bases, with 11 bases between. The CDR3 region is CASSQEEMNTEAFF. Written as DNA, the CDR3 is TGTGCCAGCAGCCAGGAGGAGATGAACACTGAAGCTTTCTTT.

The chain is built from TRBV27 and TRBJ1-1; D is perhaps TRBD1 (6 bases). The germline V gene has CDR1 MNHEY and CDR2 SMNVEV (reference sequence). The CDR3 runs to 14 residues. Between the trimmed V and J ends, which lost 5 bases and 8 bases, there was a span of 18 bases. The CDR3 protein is CASSPHFPDREAFF. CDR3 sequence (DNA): TGTGCCAGCAGTCCCCACTTCCCCGACAGGGAAGCTTTCTTT.

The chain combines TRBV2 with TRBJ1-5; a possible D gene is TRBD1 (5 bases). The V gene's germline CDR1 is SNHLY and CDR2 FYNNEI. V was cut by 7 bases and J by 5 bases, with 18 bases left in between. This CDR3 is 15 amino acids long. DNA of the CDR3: TGTGCCAGCAATAACCTCGGAGGGGTGGATCAGCCCCAGCATTTT. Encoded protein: CASNNLGGVDQPQHF.

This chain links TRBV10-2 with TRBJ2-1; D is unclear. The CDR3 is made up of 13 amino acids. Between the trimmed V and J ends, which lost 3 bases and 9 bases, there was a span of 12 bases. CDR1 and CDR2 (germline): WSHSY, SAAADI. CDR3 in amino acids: CASSDLEVIEQFF. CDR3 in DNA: TGCGCCAGCAGTGATTTAGAGGTAATTGAGCAGTTCTTC.

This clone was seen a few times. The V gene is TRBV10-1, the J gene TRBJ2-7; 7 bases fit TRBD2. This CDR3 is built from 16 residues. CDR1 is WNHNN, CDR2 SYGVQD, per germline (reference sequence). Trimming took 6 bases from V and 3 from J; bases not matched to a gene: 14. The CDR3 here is CASSVGASGGVYEQYF. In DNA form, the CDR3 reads TGCGCCAGCAGCGTCGGTGCTAGCGGAGGGGTCTACGAGCAGTACTTC.

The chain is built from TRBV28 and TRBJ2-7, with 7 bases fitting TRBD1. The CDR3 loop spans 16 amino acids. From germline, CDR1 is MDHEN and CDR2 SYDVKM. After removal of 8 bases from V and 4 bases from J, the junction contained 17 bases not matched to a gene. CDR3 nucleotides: TGTGCCAGCGCAAGTCCGGGACAGAAGTCAAAGTACGAGCAGTACTTC. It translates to CASASPGQKSKYEQYF. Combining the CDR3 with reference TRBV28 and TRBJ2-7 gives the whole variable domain DVKVTQSSRYLVKRTGEKVFLECVQDMDHENMFWYRQDPGLGLRLIYFSYDVKMKEKGDIPEGYSVSREKKERFSLILESASTNQTSMYLCASASPGQKSKYEQYFGPGTRLTVT.

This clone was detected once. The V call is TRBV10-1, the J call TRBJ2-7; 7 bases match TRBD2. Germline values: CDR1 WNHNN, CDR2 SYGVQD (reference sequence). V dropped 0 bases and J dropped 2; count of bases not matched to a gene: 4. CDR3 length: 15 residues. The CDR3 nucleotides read TGCGCCAGCAGTGAGTCTTCCGCGGGGGCCTACGAGCAGTACTTC. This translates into CASSESSAGAYEQYF.

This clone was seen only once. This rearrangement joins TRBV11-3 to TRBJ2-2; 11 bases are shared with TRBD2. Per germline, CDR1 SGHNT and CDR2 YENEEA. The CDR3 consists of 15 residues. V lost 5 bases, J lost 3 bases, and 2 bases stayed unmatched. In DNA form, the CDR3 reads TGTGCCAGCAGCCAGGGACTAGCGGACACCGGGGAGCTGTTTTTT. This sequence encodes CASSQGLADTGELFF. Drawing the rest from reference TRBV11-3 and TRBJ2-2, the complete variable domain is EAGVVQSPRYKIIEKKQPVAFWCNPISGHNTLYWYLQNLGQGPELLIRYENEEAVDDSQLPKDRFSAERLKGVDSTLKIQPAELGDSAVYLCASSQGLADTGELFFGEGSRLTVL.

The CDR3 here is CASSAGTTETQYF. The DNA of the CDR3 is TGCGCCAGCAGTGCCGGGACAACAGAGACCCAGTACTTC. V and J are TRBV10-1 and TRBJ2-5, with D perhaps TRBD1 (6 bases). This CDR3 is 13 amino acids long. Trimming removed 4 bases from V and 4 bases from J, with 10 bases in between. CDR1 and CDR2 from the germline V gene are WNHNN and SYGVQD (reference sequence).

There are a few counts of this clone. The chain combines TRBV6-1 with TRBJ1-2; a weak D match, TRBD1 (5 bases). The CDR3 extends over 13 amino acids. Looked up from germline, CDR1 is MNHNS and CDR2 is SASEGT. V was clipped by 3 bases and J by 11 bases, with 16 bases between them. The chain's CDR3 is CASSDPGYGGYTF. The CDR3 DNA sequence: TGTGCCAGCAGTGATCCGGGTTATGGGGGGTACACCTTC.

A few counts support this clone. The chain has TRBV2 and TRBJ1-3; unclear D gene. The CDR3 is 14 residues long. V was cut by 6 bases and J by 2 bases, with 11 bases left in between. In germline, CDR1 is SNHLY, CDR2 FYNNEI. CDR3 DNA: TGTGCCAGCAGCGCGGAGGGAACTGGAAACACCATATATTTT. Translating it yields CASSAEGTGNTIYF.

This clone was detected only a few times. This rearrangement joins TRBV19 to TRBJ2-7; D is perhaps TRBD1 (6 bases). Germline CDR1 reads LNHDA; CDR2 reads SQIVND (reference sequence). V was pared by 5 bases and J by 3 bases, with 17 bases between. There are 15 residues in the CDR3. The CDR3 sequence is CASSLTGGVNYEQYF. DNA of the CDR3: TGTGCCAGTAGTTTGACAGGAGGAGTTAACTACGAGCAGTACTTC. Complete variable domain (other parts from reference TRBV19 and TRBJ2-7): DGGITQSPKYLFRKEGQNVTLSCEQNLNHDAMYWYRQDPGQGLRLIYYSQIVNDFQKGDIAEGYSVSREKKESFPLTVTSAQKNPTAFYLCASSLTGGVNYEQYFGPGTRLTVT.

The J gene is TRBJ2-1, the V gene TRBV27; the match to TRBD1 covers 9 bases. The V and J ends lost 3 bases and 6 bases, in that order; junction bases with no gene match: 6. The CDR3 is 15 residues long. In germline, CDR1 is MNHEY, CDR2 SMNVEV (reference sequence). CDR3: CASSFNRGHGNEQFF. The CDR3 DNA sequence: TGTGCCAGCAGTTTCAACAGGGGGCACGGCAATGAGCAGTTCTTC.